This TCR beta chain was sequenced during a study of regulatory T cells in long-lasting Graves disease. General observations from the study: Analysis covered peripheral blood alone, not thyroid tissue.

This clonotype came up many times. Its antigen is not known. Per the germline V gene, CDR1 is MNHEY and CDR2 is SVGAGI. This CDR3 region has 16 residues. V was pared by 0 bases and J by 7 bases, with 8 bases of the junction left unmatched. Regarding time point: newly diagnosed GD, antithyroid drugs for less than 3 months. Preparation of the TCR library used RNA extracted from PBMCs. With iRepertoire HTBI primers and Arm-PCR of CDR3 regions, TCR beta libraries were built. TCRdb analysed the multiplex PCR reads with MiXCR anew, one entry per CDR3 protein. Among about 220,000 distinct CDR3 sequences listed, around 20% were seen once. The data also belong to a second study, concerning T cells in Graves' hyperthyroidism and ophthalmopathy.

This TCR came from a woman younger than 45 with Graves disease. The sequenced sample was peripheral blood mononuclear cells (PBMCs), obtained at new diagnosis, from a patient treated with antithyroid drugs. The chain employs TRBV6-5 and TRBJ2-3; 9 bases agree with TRBD2. CDR3 sequence (DNA): TGTGCCAGCAGTTACTCTGTCGCGGGAGGGCCGAATACGCAGTATTTT. Translating gives CASSYSVAGGPNTQYF.